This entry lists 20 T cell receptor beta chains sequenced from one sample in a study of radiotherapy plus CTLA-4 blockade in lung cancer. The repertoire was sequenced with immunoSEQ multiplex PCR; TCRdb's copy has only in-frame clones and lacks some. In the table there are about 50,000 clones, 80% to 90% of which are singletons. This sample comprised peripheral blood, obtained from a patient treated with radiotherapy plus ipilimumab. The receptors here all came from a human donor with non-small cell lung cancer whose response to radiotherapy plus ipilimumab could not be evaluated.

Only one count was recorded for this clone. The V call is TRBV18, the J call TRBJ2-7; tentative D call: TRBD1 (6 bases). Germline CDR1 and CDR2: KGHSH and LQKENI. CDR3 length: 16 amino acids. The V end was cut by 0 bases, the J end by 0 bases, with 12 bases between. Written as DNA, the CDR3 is TGTGCCAGCTCACCACCATCGGACAGTTTCTCCTACGAGCAGTACTTC. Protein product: CASSPPSDSFSYEQYF. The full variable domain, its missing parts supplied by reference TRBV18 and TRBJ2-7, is NAGVMQNPRHLVRRRGQEARLRCSPMKGHSHVYWYRQLPEEGLKFMVYLQKENIIDESGMPKERFSAEFPKEGPSILRIQQVVRGDSAAYFCASSPPSDSFSYEQYFGPGTRLTVT.

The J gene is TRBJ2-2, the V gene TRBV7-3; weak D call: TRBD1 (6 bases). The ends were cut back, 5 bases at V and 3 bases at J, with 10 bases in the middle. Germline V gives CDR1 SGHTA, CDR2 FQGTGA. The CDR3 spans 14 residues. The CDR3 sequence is CASSEQGHTGELFF. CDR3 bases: TGTGCCAGCAGCGAACAGGGACACACCGGGGAGCTGTTTTTT.

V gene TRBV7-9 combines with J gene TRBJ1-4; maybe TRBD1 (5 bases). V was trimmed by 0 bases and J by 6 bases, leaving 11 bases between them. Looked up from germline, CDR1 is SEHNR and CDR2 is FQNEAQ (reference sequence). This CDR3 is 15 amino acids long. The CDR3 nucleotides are TGTGCCAGCAGCTTAGCTGGTCAGGGTTATGAAAAACTGTTTTTT. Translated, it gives CASSLAGQGYEKLFF. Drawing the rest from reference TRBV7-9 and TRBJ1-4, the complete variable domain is DTGVSQNPRHKITKRGQNVTFRCDPISEHNRLYWYRQTLGQGPEFLTYFQNEAQLEKSRLLSDRFSAERPKGSFSTLEIQRTEQGDSAMYLCASSLAGQGYEKLFFGSGTQLSVL.

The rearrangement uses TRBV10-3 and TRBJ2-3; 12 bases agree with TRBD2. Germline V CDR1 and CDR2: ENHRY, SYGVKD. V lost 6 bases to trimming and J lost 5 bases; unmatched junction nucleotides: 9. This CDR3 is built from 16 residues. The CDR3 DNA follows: TGTGCCATCAGGTCCCGACTAGCGGGAGATTTAGATACGCAGTATTTT. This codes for CAIRSRLAGDLDTQYF.

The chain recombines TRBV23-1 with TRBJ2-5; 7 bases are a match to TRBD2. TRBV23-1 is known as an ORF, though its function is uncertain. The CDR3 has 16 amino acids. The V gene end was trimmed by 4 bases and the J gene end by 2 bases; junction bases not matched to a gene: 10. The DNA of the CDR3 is TGCGCCAGCAGTCCCGGGGGGACTTCTGTTCAAGAGACCCAGTACTTC. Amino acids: CASSPGGTSVQETQYF.

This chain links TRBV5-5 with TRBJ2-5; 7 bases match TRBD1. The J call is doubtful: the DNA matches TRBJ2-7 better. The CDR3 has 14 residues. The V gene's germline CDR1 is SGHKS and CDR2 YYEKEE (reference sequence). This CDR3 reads CASSRQGISYEQYF. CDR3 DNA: TGTGCCAGCAGCCGACAGGGAATATCCTACGAGCAGTACTTC.

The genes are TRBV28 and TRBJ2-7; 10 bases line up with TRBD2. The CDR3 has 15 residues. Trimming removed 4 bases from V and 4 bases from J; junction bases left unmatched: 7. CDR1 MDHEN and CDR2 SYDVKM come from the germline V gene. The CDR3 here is CASSSPLAGVYEQYF. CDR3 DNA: TGTGCCAGCAGTTCCCCCCTAGCGGGGGTTTACGAGCAGTACTTC.

The CDR3 region is CAIRAGTIIYNEQFF. The DNA for the CDR3 is TGTGCCATCAGGGCCGGGACTATTATTTACAATGAGCAGTTCTTC. J is TRBJ2-1 and V is TRBV10-3; 7 bases fit TRBD2. Trimming at V came to 6 bases and at J to 4 bases, leaving 9 bases not matched to a gene. The CDR3 spans 15 residues. Germline CDR1 is ENHRY and CDR2 is SYGVKD.

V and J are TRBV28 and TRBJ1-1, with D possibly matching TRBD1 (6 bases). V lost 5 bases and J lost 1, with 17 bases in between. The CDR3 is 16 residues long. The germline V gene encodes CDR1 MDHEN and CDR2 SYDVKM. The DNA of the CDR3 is TGTGCCAGCAGTACACCGGACAGTTCTCAGAACACTGAAGCTTTCTTT. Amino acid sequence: CASSTPDSSQNTEAFF.

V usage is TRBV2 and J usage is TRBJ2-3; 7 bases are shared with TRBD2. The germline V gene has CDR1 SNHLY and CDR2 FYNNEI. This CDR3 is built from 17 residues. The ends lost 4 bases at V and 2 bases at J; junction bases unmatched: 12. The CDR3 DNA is TGTGCCAGCAGTGTAGGGATGGTAGCGGGCTACACAGATACGCAGTATTTT. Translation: CASSVGMVAGYTDTQYF.

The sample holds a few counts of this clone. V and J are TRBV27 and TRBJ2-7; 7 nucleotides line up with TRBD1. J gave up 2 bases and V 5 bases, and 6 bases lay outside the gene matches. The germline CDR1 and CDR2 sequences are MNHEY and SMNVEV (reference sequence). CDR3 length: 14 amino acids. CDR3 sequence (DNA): TGTGCCAGCAGTGCCCGGGACAGCACCTACGAGCAGTACTTC. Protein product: CASSARDSTYEQYF.

The CDR3 bases are TGTGCCAGCAGTGGGACTAGCGGGAGTACCTACAATGAGCAGTTCTTC. This gives the protein CASSGTSGSTYNEQFF. The chain has TRBV6-6 and TRBJ2-1, with TRBD2 matching over 14 bases. The V segment lost 5 bases and the J segment 2 bases; nucleotides outside the gene matches: 2. Germline CDR1 reads MNHNY; CDR2 reads SVGAGI (reference sequence). CDR3 length: 16 residues.

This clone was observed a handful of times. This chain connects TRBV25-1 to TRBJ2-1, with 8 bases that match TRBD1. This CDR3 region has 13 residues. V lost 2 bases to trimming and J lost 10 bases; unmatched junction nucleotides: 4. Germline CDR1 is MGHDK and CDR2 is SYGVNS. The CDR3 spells CASSEKWTGEQFF. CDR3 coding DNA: TGTGCCAGCAGTGAAAAATGGACAGGGGAGCAGTTCTTC.

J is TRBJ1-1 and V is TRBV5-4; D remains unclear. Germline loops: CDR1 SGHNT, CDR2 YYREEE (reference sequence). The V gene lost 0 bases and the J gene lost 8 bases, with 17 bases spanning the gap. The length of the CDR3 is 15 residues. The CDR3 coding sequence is TGTGCCAGCAGCTTGGTGCAGGCTACCCTTAAGGAAGCTTTCTTT. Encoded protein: CASSLVQATLKEAFF.

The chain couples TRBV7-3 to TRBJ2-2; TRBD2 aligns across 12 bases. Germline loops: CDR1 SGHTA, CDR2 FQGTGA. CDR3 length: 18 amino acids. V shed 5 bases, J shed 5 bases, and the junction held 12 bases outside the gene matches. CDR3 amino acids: CASSALAGGSPGTGELFF. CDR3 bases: TGTGCCAGCAGCGCCCTAGCGGGAGGGTCCCCGGGGACCGGGGAGCTGTTTTTT.

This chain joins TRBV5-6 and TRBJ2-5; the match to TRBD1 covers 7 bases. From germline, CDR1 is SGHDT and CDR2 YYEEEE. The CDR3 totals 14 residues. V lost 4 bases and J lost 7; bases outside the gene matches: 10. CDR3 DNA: TGTGCCAGCAGCAAGAGAGGGGGCGACGCGACCCAGTACTTC. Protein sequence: CASSKRGGDATQYF.

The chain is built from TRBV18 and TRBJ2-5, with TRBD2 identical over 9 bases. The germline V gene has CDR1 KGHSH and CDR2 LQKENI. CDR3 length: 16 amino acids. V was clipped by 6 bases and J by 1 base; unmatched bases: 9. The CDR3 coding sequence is TGTGCCAGCTCCCAAAACCCGGGACTAGCCCAAGAGACCCAGTACTTC. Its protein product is CASSQNPGLAQETQYF. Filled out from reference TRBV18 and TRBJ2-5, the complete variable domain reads NAGVMQNPRHLVRRRGQEARLRCSPMKGHSHVYWYRQLPEEGLKFMVYLQKENIIDESGMPKERFSAEFPKEGPSILRIQQVVRGDSAAYFCASSQNPGLAQETQYFGPGTRLLVL.

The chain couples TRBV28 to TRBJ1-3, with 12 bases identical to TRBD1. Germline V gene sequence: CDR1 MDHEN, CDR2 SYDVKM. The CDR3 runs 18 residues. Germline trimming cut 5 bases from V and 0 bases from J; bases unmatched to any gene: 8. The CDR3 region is CASSLIPGQGASGNTIYF. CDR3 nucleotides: TGTGCCAGCAGTCTGATTCCGGGACAGGGGGCCTCTGGAAACACCATATATTTT. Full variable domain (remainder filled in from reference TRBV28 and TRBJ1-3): DVKVTQSSRYLVKRTGEKVFLECVQDMDHENMFWYRQDPGLGLRLIYFSYDVKMKEKGDIPEGYSVSREKKERFSLILESASTNQTSMYLCASSLIPGQGASGNTIYFGEGSWLTVV.

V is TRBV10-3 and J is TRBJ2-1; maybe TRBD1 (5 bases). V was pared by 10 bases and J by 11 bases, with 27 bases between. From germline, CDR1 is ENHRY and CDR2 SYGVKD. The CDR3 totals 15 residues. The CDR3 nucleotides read TGTGCCACGGCTTCAGGGCCTGAGTCGGGCGGTAAGCAGTTCTTC. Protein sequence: CATASGPESGGKQFF.

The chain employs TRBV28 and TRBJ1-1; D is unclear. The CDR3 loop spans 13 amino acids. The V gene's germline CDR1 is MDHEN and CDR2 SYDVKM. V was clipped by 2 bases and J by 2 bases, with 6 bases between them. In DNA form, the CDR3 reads TGTGCCAGCAGTTTAGTCAGAAACACTGAAGCTTTCTTT. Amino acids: CASSLVRNTEAFF.